This T cell receptor beta chain came from a study of T cells after yellow fever vaccination. The study's findings and limits: Weaker overall, the secondary response nonetheless peaked faster (day 5 versus 15). Detected again after the booster were most primary-vaccination clones, at 96% CD4 and 80% to 90% CD8. Contaminants from the bulk population, in the form of abundant clonotypes, could be found in FACS-sorted repertoires.

Trimming cost V 5 bases and J 5 bases, with 8 bases left between them. Per the germline V gene, CDR1 is SQVTM and CDR2 is ANQGSEA. CDR3 length equals 11 residues. In its sample, this clonotype was seen many times. Its specificity is not known. Researchers made TCR cDNA using 5'RACE template switching, and this step added a universal primer site and UMIs. One entry per CDR3 protein results from TCRdb running MiXCR on the 5' RACE reads. The sample shows a few hundred thousand distinct CDR3 sequences, around 7% of them seen only once. The TCR originated in a young man who received the YFV17D yellow fever vaccine. This chain joins TRBV29-1 and TRBJ2-3; D unclear. This specimen consisted of CD4+ T cells sorted from PBMCs, obtained 15 days after the yellow fever booster vaccination. The CDR3 nucleotides read TGCAGCGTTATTTGGGTAGATACGCAGTATTTT. This encodes CSVIWVDTQYF.